This note documents a single T cell receptor beta chain sequence. Its antigen remains unknown. Sequence at one end of the junction differs from germline and may be a read error. This entry comes from a study of identical twins' blood T cells. The donors were healthy female monozygous twins, three pairs in total. Sample barcodes were added at both library ends during cDNA synthesis. TCRdb itself ran the 5' RACE reads through MiXCR, one entry per CDR3 protein. Found here are fewer than 450,000 distinct CDR3 sequences, 28% of them singletons; the top ten hold 5.5% to 6.5%. Germline V gene sequence: CDR1 SGHTA, CDR2 FQGNSA. This CDR3 region has 13 residues. Study findings and constraints: Twins shared more top CDR3 clonotypes than unrelated donors did.

The clonotype comes from a woman aged 18 to 55 in good health. Material: PBMCs. This chain uses TRBV7-2 with TRBJ2-1; D possibly corresponds to TRBD1 (5 bases). CDR3 protein: CASNLGAYNEQFF. In DNA form, the CDR3 reads TGTGCCAGCAACTTAGGGGCCTACAATGAGCAGTTCTTC.